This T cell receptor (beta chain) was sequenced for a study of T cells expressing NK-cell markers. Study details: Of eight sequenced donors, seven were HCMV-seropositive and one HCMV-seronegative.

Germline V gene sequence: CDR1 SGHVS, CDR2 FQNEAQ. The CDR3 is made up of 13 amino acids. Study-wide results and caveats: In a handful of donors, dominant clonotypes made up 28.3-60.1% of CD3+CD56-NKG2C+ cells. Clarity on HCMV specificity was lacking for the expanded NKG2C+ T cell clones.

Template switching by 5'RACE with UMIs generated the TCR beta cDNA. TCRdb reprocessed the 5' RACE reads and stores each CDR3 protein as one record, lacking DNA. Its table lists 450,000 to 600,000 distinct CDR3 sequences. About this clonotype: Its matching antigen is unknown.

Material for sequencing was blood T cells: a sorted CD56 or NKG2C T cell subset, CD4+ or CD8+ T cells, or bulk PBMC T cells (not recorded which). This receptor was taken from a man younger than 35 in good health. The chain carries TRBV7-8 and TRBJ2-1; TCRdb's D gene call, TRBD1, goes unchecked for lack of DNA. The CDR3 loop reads CASSFGTNIEQFF.